This entry describes one TCR beta chain. RNA was extracted with the RNeasy kit, and a quantity of roughly 0.45 to 1 ug was reverse transcribed using random hexamers. TCRdb redid the calling of the immunoSEQ multiplex PCR reads with MiXCR, one entry per CDR3 protein. Of about 200,000 distinct CDR3 sequences listed, 90% to 95% were seen once; the top ten hold about 0.09%. Germline CDR1 is SGHTA and CDR2 is FQGNSA. V was trimmed by 9 bases and J by 0 bases, leaving 18 bases between them. The CDR3 runs to 17 residues. The data were obtained in a study of CD8 T cells in Susac syndrome. FACS enriched CD8+ TEMRA cells, while bulk CD8+ and CD4+ were negatively isolated.

This TCR was recovered from a human donor with multiple sclerosis. This chain uses TRBV7-2 with TRBJ2-6; TRBD1 or TRBD2 may be the D gene (5 bases each). The sample taken for sequencing was CD4+ T cells from PBMCs. The CDR3 sequence is CARRLGTAYSGANVLTF. In DNA, the CDR3 is TGTGCCAGACGTTTAGGGACGGCGTACTCTGGGGCCAACGTCCTGACTTTC.